This T cell receptor (beta chain) was identified in a study of patients and donors after allogeneic stem cell transplantation. TCRdb independently ran MiXCR on the RT-PCR reads; one entry per CDR3 protein. This table holds about 230,000 distinct CDR3 sequences, approximately 14% found once. This CDR3 has 16 amino acids. Germline V lookup: CDR1 SGHRS, CDR2 YFSETQ. V lost 4 bases and J lost 1; bases outside the gene matches: 7. The source is a human donor who was either an allogeneic HSCT recipient or a stem cell or donor lymphocyte infusion donor (not recorded which). It is not recorded whose cells these are; they may come from a transplant donor. The sequencing input was blood, either unsorted or a sorted T cell fraction (not recorded which). The rearrangement joins TRBV5-1 to TRBJ2-2; TRBD2 matches 7 bases. The CDR3 nucleotides read TGCGCCAGCAGCCAACCGCGGGGGATGAACACCGGGGAGCTGTTTTTT. Protein product: CASSQPRGMNTGELFF.